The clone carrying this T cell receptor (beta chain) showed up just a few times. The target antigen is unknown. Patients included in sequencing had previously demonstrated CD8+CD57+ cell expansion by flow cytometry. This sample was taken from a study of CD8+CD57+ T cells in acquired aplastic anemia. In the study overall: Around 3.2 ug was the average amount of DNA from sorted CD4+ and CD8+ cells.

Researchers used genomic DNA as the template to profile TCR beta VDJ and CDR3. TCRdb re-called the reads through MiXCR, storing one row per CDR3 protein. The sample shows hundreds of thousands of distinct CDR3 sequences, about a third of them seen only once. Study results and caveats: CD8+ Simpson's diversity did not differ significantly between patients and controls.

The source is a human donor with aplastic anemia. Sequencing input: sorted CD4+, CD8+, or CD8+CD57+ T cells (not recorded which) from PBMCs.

CDR3 amino acids: CASSYIRTGNNQPQHF. CDR3 coding DNA: TGTGCCAGCAGTTACATTAGGACAGGGAACAATCAGCCCCAGCATTTT. The chain carries TRBV6-5 and TRBJ1-5; 8 bases match TRBD1. Germline CDR1 reads MNHEY; CDR2 reads SVGAGI. CDR3 length: 16 residues. Trimming cost V 2 bases and J 3 bases; bases outside gene matches: 6.